Listed here are 13 T cell receptor beta chains from one sample, sequenced in a study of cytomegalovirus exposure and HLA in healthy donors. Measured with immunoSEQ multiplex PCR; TCRdb has only the in-frame clones, and not every one. The sample gives tens of thousands of clones, roughly 94% of which show up once; more than 1.2% is in the top ten. Source material: PBMCs. The receptors were gathered from a man younger than 30 in good health and CMV-seropositive.

This clone was found once. This chain connects TRBV27 to TRBJ2-7, with 8 bases matching TRBD2. V trimming: 10 bases; J trimming: 7 bases; junction bases outside the gene matches: 12. This CDR3 is built from 13 residues. Germline values: CDR1 MNHEY, CDR2 SMNVEV (reference sequence). Here the CDR3 DNA reads TGTGCCACTCCCCGGACTAGCCGTCAAGAGCAGTACTTC. Its translation is CATPRTSRQEQYF.

The CDR3 sequence is CASKRTVSNQPQHF. The CDR3 DNA follows: TGTGCCAGCAAGAGGACAGTGAGCAATCAGCCCCAGCATTTT. This chain uses TRBV28 with TRBJ1-5; a possible D gene is TRBD1 (6 bases). V was cut by 7 bases and J by 1 base, with 11 bases left in between. In germline, CDR1 is MDHEN, CDR2 SYDVKM. The CDR3 loop spans 14 amino acids.

This clone was recorded only once. The chain carries TRBV27 and TRBJ2-3; tentatively, D is TRBD2 (5 bases). This CDR3 contains 14 residues. Germline V gene sequence: CDR1 MNHEY, CDR2 SMNVEV (reference sequence). V shed 6 bases and J shed 1 base, with 11 bases lying between them. The CDR3, as DNA: TGTGCCAGCAGGCTAGCACTGGGCACAGATACGCAGTATTTT. It codes for CASRLALGTDTQYF.

The V and J genes are TRBV29-1 and TRBJ2-1, with 10 bases that match TRBD2. The germline V gene has CDR1 SQVTM and CDR2 ANQGSEA. The CDR3 loop spans 14 amino acids. The V segment lost 3 bases and the J segment 5 bases; nucleotides outside the gene matches: 4. The CDR3 DNA reads as TGCAGCGTTGACGGGCTAGCGGGGGACAATGAGCAGTTCTTC. Translated, it gives CSVDGLAGDNEQFF.

The chain joins TRBV28 to TRBJ2-5, with 7 positions matching TRBD2. The length of the CDR3 is 14 residues. V shed 7 bases, J shed 0 bases, and the junction held 5 bases outside the gene matches. Germline CDR1 and CDR2: MDHEN and SYDVKM. The CDR3 coding sequence is TGTGCCAGCAAGCGGGGAGGGCACCAAGAGACCCAGTACTTC. This gives the protein CASKRGGHQETQYF.

The chain employs TRBV7-6 and TRBJ2-1; 9 positions match TRBD2. CDR3 length: 15 residues. The V gene end was trimmed by 3 bases and the J gene end by 7 bases; junction bases not matched to a gene: 7. Germline V CDR1 and CDR2: SGHVS, FNYEAQ. CDR3 nucleotide sequence: TGTGCCAGCAGCTTGAAGCGGGAGGTACCTAATGAGCAGTTCTTC. This translates into CASSLKREVPNEQFF.

V is TRBV4-1 and J is TRBJ2-3, with 7 nucleotides matching TRBD1. The CDR3 spans 14 residues. The V gene end was trimmed by 0 bases and the J gene end by 7 bases; junction bases not matched to a gene: 4. Germline assignment: CDR1 MGHRA and CDR2 YSYEKL. CDR3 DNA: TGCGCCAGCAGCCAAGATCGGGACAGCCATACGCAGTATTTT. This codes for CASSQDRDSHTQYF.

This chain uses TRBV14 with TRBJ2-7, with D perhaps TRBD2 (6 bases). Germline V gene sequence: CDR1 SGHDN, CDR2 FVKESK. V dropped 4 bases and J dropped 2 bases, with 9 bases sitting between them. The CDR3 loop spans 13 amino acids. This CDR3 reads CASSPTGAYEQYF. CDR3 coding DNA: TGTGCCAGCAGCCCAACGGGGGCCTACGAGCAGTACTTC. The whole variable domain, remainder taken from reference TRBV14 and TRBJ2-7, is EAGVTQFPSHSVIEKGQTVTLRCDPISGHDNLYWYRRVMGKEIKFLLHFVKESKQDESGMPNNRFLAERTGGTYSTLKVQPAELEDSGVYFCASSPTGAYEQYFGPGTRLTVT.

The chain employs TRBV27 and TRBJ2-1; no firm D call. Germline V gives CDR1 MNHEY, CDR2 SMNVEV (reference sequence). Trimming cost V 7 bases and J 6 bases, with 19 bases left between them. The CDR3 totals 15 residues. CDR3: CASNSRLLLGNEQFF. CDR3 bases: TGTGCCAGCAATTCAAGACTCCTCCTCGGCAATGAGCAGTTCTTC.

The V and J genes are TRBV7-9 and TRBJ2-1; 8 nucleotides align to TRBD1. The CDR3 sequence is 15 residues long. The germline CDR1 and CDR2 sequences are SEHNR and FQNEAQ (reference sequence). With 7 bases clipped from V and 11 bases from J, the junction kept 16 bases outside the gene matches. This CDR3 is CASTQRGGQGMQQFF. In DNA, the CDR3 is TGTGCCAGCACCCAGAGGGGTGGACAGGGTATGCAGCAGTTCTTC.

The chain employs TRBV5-4 and TRBJ1-3, with 7 nucleotides matching TRBD1. With 4 bases clipped from V and 0 bases from J, the junction kept 4 bases outside the gene matches. The CDR3 runs to 15 residues. Germline values: CDR1 SGHNT, CDR2 YYREEE (reference sequence). CDR3 bases: TGTGCCAGCAGCGACAGACAGGGCTCTGGAAACACCATATATTTT. Protein sequence: CASSDRQGSGNTIYF.

This chain joins TRBV29-1 and TRBJ2-3; 10 bases line up with TRBD2. Germline loops: CDR1 SQVTM, CDR2 ANQGSEA. V shed 7 bases and J 0 bases; nucleotides not matched to a gene: 10. There are 16 residues in the CDR3. CDR3 region: CSATALAGGSTDTQYF. DNA of the CDR3: TGCAGCGCAACCGCCTTAGCGGGAGGTAGCACAGATACGCAGTATTTT.

The chain has TRBV10-2 and TRBJ2-5; D may be TRBD2 (6 bases). This CDR3 is 15 amino acids long. V was shortened by 3 bases and J by 4 bases, with 15 bases between the two germline ends. CDR1 and CDR2 (germline): WSHSY, SAAADI. As DNA, the CDR3 is TGCGCCAGCAGTGATGCGGGAAGGAGGGGAGAGACCCAGTACTTC. Amino acids: CASSDAGRRGETQYF.